A selection of T cell receptor beta chains follows, all from one sample in a study of T cell repertoires in cytomegalovirus infection. TCRdb redid the calling of the reads with MiXCR, one entry per CDR3 protein. The sample includes around 94,000 distinct CDR3 sequences, approximately 17% of them seen just once. Input material: PBMCs. The receptors originated from a human donor in good health (CMV status not recorded). Some clones in this sample may be carry-over from other donors' samples. Each CDR3 is given with its conserved first and last residue. D genes are given only for firm matches. Only some rows state a clone size, as once, few, many or a class for expanded clones.

d_gene	v_gene	abundance	j_gene	CDR3nt	CDR3aa
TRBD1	TRBV7-2	many	TRBJ1-2	TGTGCCAGCAGCTTGGACAGGGGGAACTATGGCTACACCTTC	CASSLDRGNYGYTF
TRBD1	TRBV4-1	NA	TRBJ2-5	TGCGCCAGCAGCCAAGGGGACAGGGCCCAAGAGACCCAGTACTTC	CASSQGDRAQETQYF
NA	TRBV12-5	NA	TRBJ1-2	TGTGCTAGTGGCAGCTGGGACGACTATGGCTACACCTTC	CASGSWDDYGYTF
TRBD1	TRBV7-2	NA	TRBJ2-7	TGTGCCAGCAGCTCTCTGACAGGGGGCTATAGCTACGAGCAGTACTTC	CASSSLTGGYSYEQYF
NA	TRBV4-1	many	TRBJ2-7	TGCGCCAGCAGCCAAGTTACCTCCTCCTACGAGCAGTACTTC	CASSQVTSSYEQYF
NA	TRBV6-5	NA	TRBJ2-7	TGTGCCAGCGCGGAAAGGCCGTCCTACGAGCAGTACTTC	CASAERPSYEQYF
NA	TRBV7-2	many	TRBJ2-7	TGTGCCAGCAGCTGGCGGGCAGGGACCTACGAGCAGTACTTC	CASSWRAGTYEQYF
NA	TRBV20-1	few	TRBJ2-7	TGCAGTGCCGGCCGACAGCCGGACCGCTACGAGCAGTACTTC	CSAGRQPDRYEQYF
NA	TRBV3-1	few	TRBJ2-1	TGTGCCAGCAGCCACGGACTCCAGTCCTTTGAGCAGTTCTTC	CASSHGLQSFEQFF
TRBD2	TRBV11-2	many	TRBJ2-2	TGTGCCAGCAGCCCGCAACGACTAGCCAACACCGGGGAGCTGTTTTTT	CASSPQRLANTGELFF
NA	TRBV6-2/TRBV6-3	NA	TRBJ2-7	TGTGCCAGCAGCTCCAGAGCTCCCTCCGGGTTCGAGCAGTACTTC	CASSSRAPSGFEQYF
NA	TRBV15	few	TRBJ1-2	TGTGCCACCAGCAGAGACCCAGGAATCGATGGCTACACCTTC	CATSRDPGIDGYTF
NA	TRBV20-1	NA	TRBJ2-1	TGCAGTGCCACCGACGGTGAAAATGAGCAGTTCTTC	CSATDGENEQFF
NA	TRBV11-3	many	TRBJ2-1	TGTGCCAGCAGCCCAGGCTCCTACAATGAGCAGTTCTTC	CASSPGSYNEQFF
TRBD1	TRBV19	few	TRBJ1-1	TGTGCCAGTAGTGGGACAGGGGGCGCATTTGAAGCTTTCTTT	CASSGTGGAFEAFF
NA	TRBV18	NA	TRBJ1-1	TGTGCCAGCTCTCCTCTGGGAAACATGAACACTGAAGCTTTCTTT	CASSPLGNMNTEAFF
NA	TRBV7-2	many	TRBJ1-2	TGTGCCAGCAGCTTAGCCAGCACCTATGGCTACACCTTC	CASSLASTYGYTF
NA	TRBV6-2/TRBV6-3	many	TRBJ2-7	TGTGCCAGCAGTTACTCAAGAATGGCTAGCTTCATAGACTACGAGCAGTACTTC	CASSYSRMASFIDYEQYF
TRBD2	TRBV25-1	NA	TRBJ2-1	TGTGCCAGCACGCGGGGAGGGTCCTACAATGAGCAGTTCTTC	CASTRGGSYNEQFF
NA	TRBV12-3/TRBV12-4	few	TRBJ1-5	TGTGCCAGCAGTTCTAGAAATCAGCCCCAGCATTTT	CASSSRNQPQHF
TRBD1	TRBV29-1	NA	TRBJ1-1	TGCAGCGTGGTTGGACAGGGGAACACTGAAGCTTTCTTT	CSVVGQGNTEAFF
NA	TRBV5-5	many	TRBJ2-1	TGTGCCAGCAGCTTGGGGCCGCGCTCCTACAATGAGCAGTTCTTC	CASSLGPRSYNEQFF
NA	TRBV7-2	many	TRBJ1-2	TGTGCCAGCACGGTTTCGAGTTTCCCCTATGGCTACACCTTC	CASTVSSFPYGYTF
NA	TRBV5-6	few	TRBJ2-3	TGTGCCAGCAGCTTTTCGGGTTCCTCCCCCACAGATACGCAGTATTTT	CASSFSGSSPTDTQYF
NA	TRBV29-1	many	TRBJ1-1	TGCAGCGCATGGTGGACCACTGAAGCTTTCTTT	CSAWWTTEAFF
TRBD2	TRBV28	few	TRBJ2-7	TGTGCCAGCAGTTTATGGGCGGGGGGCCCCATCGAGCAGTACTTC	CASSLWAGGPIEQYF
TRBD1	TRBV7-6	few	TRBJ1-3	TGTGCCAGCAGCTCCATCACCGGGACAGGTCGCTCTGGAAACACCATATATTTT	CASSSITGTGRSGNTIYF
NA	TRBV7-2	many	TRBJ1-3	TGTGCCAGCAGCTTAGCGCTGACACCCAACTCTGGAAACACCATATATTTT	CASSLALTPNSGNTIYF
TRBD1	TRBV2	NA	TRBJ2-1	TGTGCCAGCAGAGACAGGGGGGTCTACAATGAGCAGTTCTTC	CASRDRGVYNEQFF
TRBD1	TRBV5-1	few	TRBJ1-1	TGCGCCAGCAGCGCGTTCTACAGGGGCCCAGACGCCCAGGGCCCTGAAGCTTTCTTT	CASSAFYRGPDAQGPEAFF
TRBD1	TRBV29-1	many	TRBJ2-1	TGCAGCGTGGGACAGGGGGCGACGAATGAGCAGTTCTTC	CSVGQGATNEQFF
NA	TRBV28	few	TRBJ2-1	TGTGCCAGCAGTTGGGCCATACAAGGGAAGAGCTCCTACAATGAGCAGTTCTTC	CASSWAIQGKSSYNEQFF
TRBD2	TRBV20-1	NA	TRBJ2-7	TGCAGTGCTAGTCTAGCGGGGGTCGAGCAGTACTTC	CSASLAGVEQYF
NA	TRBV11-2	many	TRBJ1-1	TGTGCCAGCAGCCCGGGGGGAGGCAGAAGGCGCACTGAAGCTTTCTTT	CASSPGGGRRRTEAFF
TRBD1	TRBV4-1	few	TRBJ2-3	TGCGCCAGCAGCCGGGTGGGTGTGGGACAGGTTCAGGATACGCAGTATTTT	CASSRVGVGQVQDTQYF
NA	TRBV24-1	NA	TRBJ2-3	TGTGCCACCAGTGATTCCGCCAAGGGCACAGATACGCAGTATTTT	CATSDSAKGTDTQYF
NA	TRBV28	many	TRBJ1-5	TGTGCCAGCAGTCCGGGACTTAATCAGCCCCAGCATTTT	CASSPGLNQPQHF
NA	TRBV12-3/TRBV12-4	NA	TRBJ2-6	TGTGCCAGCAGTTCTGGACGGGGCGGGGCCAACGTCCTGACTTTC	CASSSGRGGANVLTF
NA	TRBV2	NA	TRBJ2-5	TGTGCCAGCAGTGAGGGCAGGCTAGAGACCCAGTACTTC	CASSEGRLETQYF
TRBD1	TRBV7-2	many	TRBJ1-2	TGTGCCAGCAGCCCAGACAGGGGCTATGGCTACACCTTC	CASSPDRGYGYTF
TRBD1	TRBV5-5	NA	TRBJ2-3	TGTGCCAGCAGTCCAGGGGGCTATACGCAGTATTTT	CASSPGGYTQYF
NA	TRBV20-1	NA	TRBJ2-5	TGCAGTGCTAGAACCCGGGTCCAGACCCAGTACTTC	CSARTRVQTQYF
NA	TRBV7-2	many	TRBJ2-3	TGTGCCAGCAGCCGTCAGGGTCCAGATACGCAGTATTTT	CASSRQGPDTQYF
NA	TRBV5-1	few	TRBJ1-4	TGCGCCAGCAGCTTGGCCTGGGTGGCAGGGGACACCCGGGAAGAAAAACTGTTTTTT	CASSLAWVAGDTREEKLFF
NA	TRBV28	NA	TRBJ2-2	TGTGCCAGCTTCTCCCGGAGTCACAACACCGGGGAGCTGTTTTTT	CASFSRSHNTGELFF
TRBD1	TRBV20-1	many	TRBJ1-1	TGCAGTGCTAGGACGAACAGGGGCCCTGAAGCTTTCTTT	CSARTNRGPEAFF
TRBD2	TRBV4-2	NA	TRBJ2-3	TGTGCCAGCAGCCAACCGACTAGCGGGGTAAAAACAGATACGCAGTATTTT	CASSQPTSGVKTDTQYF
NA	TRBV7-9	many	TRBJ2-2	TGTGCCAGCAGCCAGCTCGGAACCGGGGAGCTGTTTTTT	CASSQLGTGELFF
NA	TRBV7-3	many	TRBJ2-1	TGTGCCAGCAGCAATAACGGGGACAATGAGCAGTTCTTC	CASSNNGDNEQFF
TRBD1	TRBV6-6	NA	TRBJ2-1	TGTGCCAGCAGTTACTCTTCCGGGACAGGCCTCTACAATGAGCAGTTCTTC	CASSYSSGTGLYNEQFF
TRBD1	TRBV12-3/TRBV12-4	NA	TRBJ1-1	TGTGCCAGCAGTTTTGACAGGGGAAACAGTGAAGCTTTCTTT	CASSFDRGNSEAFF
NA	TRBV12-3/TRBV12-4	NA	TRBJ2-2	TGTGCCAGCAGAAACCGGGCGGACGGCGCGAACACCGGGGAGCTGTTTTTT	CASRNRADGANTGELFF
NA	TRBV5-1	few	TRBJ1-3	TGCGCCAGCAGCTTGGCAGGGTCCTCCTCTGGAAACACCATATATTTT	CASSLAGSSSGNTIYF
NA	TRBV19	NA	TRBJ2-2	TGTGCCAGTAGTTCGCGGGGTGTAGTCGGCACCGGGGAGCTGTTTTTT	CASSSRGVVGTGELFF
TRBD1	TRBV2	NA	TRBJ2-2	TGTGCCGACTCGTCGGGACAGAAATTTTCCGGGGAGCTGTTTTTT	CADSSGQKFSGELFF